This T cell receptor (beta chain) is drawn from a study of blood T cell repertoires in COVID-19. Background on the study: Sample material is recorded as cDNA or gDNA derived from T cells, B-cell-depleted T cells, or PBMCs.

Cohorts were determined from participant-reported clinical history. The CDR3 totals 15 residues. In germline, CDR1 is SEHNR, CDR2 FQNEAQ (reference sequence). With 3 bases clipped from V and 2 bases from J, the junction kept 6 bases outside the gene matches. Per the study methods: Reference gene primer amplification yielded estimated nucleated cell counts. Sequenced by immunoSEQ multiplex PCR; TCRdb stores in-frame clones only, minus some. V, J and clone size were drawn from that table, and D and trimming were deduced from the DNA. The data show around 300,000 clones, with about 90% seen just once and 1.7% held by the top ten.

This receptor was obtained from a woman younger than 30 with acute COVID-19. The V gene is TRBV7-9, the J gene TRBJ2-7, with TRBD2 matching over 8 bases. What was sequenced was PBMCs or T cells enriched from blood (not recorded which). As DNA, the CDR3 is TGTGCCAGCAGCTTCTCTAGCGGGCCTACCTACGAGCAGTACTTC. It translates to CASSFSSGPTYEQYF. Filled out from reference TRBV7-9 and TRBJ2-7, the complete variable domain reads DTGVSQNPRHKITKRGQNVTFRCDPISEHNRLYWYRQTLGQGPEFLTYFQNEAQLEKSRLLSDRFSAERPKGSFSTLEIQRTEQGDSAMYLCASSFSSGPTYEQYFGPGTRLTVT.